Below are 9 T cell receptor beta chains sequenced from a single sample in a study of T cell responses to AZD1222 COVID-19 vaccine. Assay used: immunoSEQ multiplex PCR; TCRdb lists only in-frame clones, some missing. The sample gives some 170,000 clones, roughly 90% of which show up once; 4.3% is in the top ten. Source: peripheral blood, taken 28 days after the second AZD1222 dose. These receptor sequences come from an adult who received the AZD1222 COVID-19 vaccine.

CDR3 protein: CASRRGQADTEAFF. CDR3 nucleotides: TGTGCCAGCAGGCGGGGACAGGCGGACACTGAAGCTTTCTTT. The V gene is TRBV6-6, the J gene TRBJ1-1; 8 bases fit TRBD1. The length of the CDR3 is 14 residues. Trimming at V came to 6 bases and at J to 3 bases, leaving 6 bases not matched to a gene. The V gene's germline CDR1 is MNHNY and CDR2 SVGAGI (reference sequence).

The V call is TRBV5-8, the J call TRBJ2-3; TRBD1 might be the D (6 bases). CDR1 SGHTS and CDR2 YDEGEE come from the germline V gene. The CDR3 has 16 amino acids. V was clipped by 5 bases and J by 2 bases, with 18 bases between them. The CDR3 sequence: CASSPGTLKPTDTQYF. Written as DNA, the CDR3 is TGTGCCAGCAGTCCCGGGACACTTAAACCCACAGATACGCAGTATTTT.

This sequence joins TRBV6-9 and TRBJ2-3; D is uncertain. The CDR3 covers 13 residues. V gave up 4 bases and J gave up 2 bases, with 7 bases separating them. Germline V gene sequence: CDR1 MNHGY, CDR2 SVAAGI. CDR3 nucleotides: TGTGCCAGCAGTTGGAGAGACACAGATACGCAGTATTTT. Translating it yields CASSWRDTDTQYF.

The chain combines TRBV28 with TRBJ1-2, with D uncertain. Germline assignment: CDR1 MDHEN and CDR2 SYDVKM. Trimming pared 6 bases from V and 4 bases from J, leaving 9 bases between. The CDR3 spans 12 residues. CDR3: CASSPSSYGYTF. CDR3 nucleotides: TGTGCCAGCAGCCCCTCTTCCTATGGCTACACCTTC.

The rearrangement joins TRBV27 to TRBJ1-5; tentative D call: TRBD1 (6 bases). CDR1 is MNHEY, CDR2 SMNVEV, per germline (reference sequence). The V gene lost 3 bases and the J gene lost 4 bases, with 10 bases spanning the gap. The CDR3 totals 14 residues. The CDR3 reads CASSFTGLNQPQHF. CDR3 sequence (DNA): TGTGCCAGCAGTTTCACAGGGCTTAATCAGCCCCAGCATTTT.

The rearrangement joins TRBV25-1 to TRBJ1-1, with a tentative D call TRBD1 (5 bases). Trimming cost V 6 bases and J 1 base, with 9 bases left between them. CDR1 is MGHDK, CDR2 SYGVNS, per germline. The CDR3 loop spans 13 amino acids. In DNA, the CDR3 is TGTGCCAGCAGGGGACGGACGAACACTGAAGCTTTCTTT. It translates to CASRGRTNTEAFF. Full variable domain (rest looked up from reference TRBV25-1 and TRBJ1-1): EADIYQTPRYLVIGTGKKITLECSQTMGHDKMYWYQQDPGMELHLIHYSYGVNSTEKGDLSSESTVSRIRTEHFPLTLESARPSHTSQYLCASRGRTNTEAFFGQGTRLTVV.

This clone showed up just a few times. The chain links TRBV6-2 or TRBV6-3 to TRBJ2-5; TRBD2 matches 12 bases. Trimming took 0 bases from V and 1 from J; bases not matched to a gene: 6. The CDR3 covers 18 residues. CDR1 is MNHEY and CDR2 is SVGEGT in the germline V gene. The CDR3 loop reads CASSYSSGLAGTQETQYF. In nucleotides, the CDR3 is TGTGCCAGCAGTTACTCATCAGGACTAGCGGGGACCCAAGAGACCCAGTACTTC.

V and J are TRBV4-1 and TRBJ1-2; D not certain. The CDR3 extends over 13 amino acids. Trimming removed 4 bases at V and 3 bases at J, with 9 bases between. Germline CDR1 is MGHRA and CDR2 is YSYEKL. The CDR3 region has the DNA TGCGCCAGCAGCCCTCAGGATCACTATGGCTACACCTTC. Protein: CASSPQDHYGYTF.

The chain employs TRBV7-9 and TRBJ2-2; D remains ambiguous. Between the trimmed V and J ends, which lost 7 bases and 8 bases, there was a span of 20 bases. This CDR3 has 15 residues. Germline lookup yields CDR1 SEHNR and CDR2 FQNEAQ (reference sequence). The CDR3 DNA is TGTGCCAGCACCCTTTACCCCTTCCCCCCGGGGGAGCTGTTTTTT. Translated: CASTLYPFPPGELFF.